These 30 T cell receptor beta chains were all obtained from the same sample, sequenced in a study of T cell clonality in common variable immunodeficiency. Findings of the study overall: Common variable immunodeficiency TCR beta sequences reportedly had fewer deletions and N-nucleotide insertions.

These TCRs are of unknown antigen specificity. The table came from immunoSEQ multiplex PCR; TCRdb's copy has only in-frame clones and leaves some out. This repertoire includes fewer than 20,000 clones. Sequencing was carried out using peripheral blood mononuclear cells. Every receptor here comes from a human donor with common variable immunodeficiency.

A note on this clone: Read coverage stops 3 residues before the CDR3 terminus; the germline J gene supplies the remainder. The rearrangement uses TRBV20-1 and TRBJ1-5, with TRBD1 matching 9 bases. Trimming cost V 2 bases and J 7 bases; bases outside gene matches: 6. Germline-derived CDR1 and CDR2 are DFQATT and SNEGSKA (reference sequence). The CDR3 runs to 14 residues. Partial CDR3 DNA: TGCAGTGCTAGAAGAGGACAGGGGCAACAGCCC. Amino acids: CSARRGQGQQP. The entire CDR3 protein is CSARRGQGQQPQHF.

Note on this clone: The missing CDR3 end, 3 residues past where the read stops, is filled in from the germline J gene. V and J are TRBV5-1 and TRBJ2-7; 8 bases are a match to TRBD2. The CDR3 spans 13 residues. Germline-derived CDR1 and CDR2 are SGHRS and YFSETQ. V was clipped by 3 bases and J by 3 bases; unmatched bases: 2. The CDR3 sequence is CASSSAGGYEQYF. The CDR3 DNA, read in part, is TGCGCCAGCAGCTCGGCGGGAGGCTACGAG.

This clone counts as medium-sized by frequency. The read stops 3 residues short of the end of the CDR3; the missing end is completed from the germline J gene. The chain employs TRBV23-1 and TRBJ1-1, with 8 bases fitting TRBD1. TRBV23-1 is an ORF; its function is uncertain. V lost 3 bases to trimming and J lost 4 bases; unmatched junction nucleotides: 13. The CDR3 length is 17 residues. CDR3 residues: CASSQPRQGIEGTEAFF. The sequenced CDR3 bases are TGCGCCAGCAGTCAGCCGCGACAGGGGATCGAAGGCACTGAA.

About this clone: The CDR3 end falls 3 residues outside the read, so it is completed with the germline J gene. The rearrangement uses TRBV18 and TRBJ2-1, with D perhaps matching TRBD2 (7 bases). V lost 8 bases and J 8 bases, leaving 16 bases between the germline ends. Germline CDR1 and CDR2: KGHSH and LQKENI. The CDR3 has 13 amino acids. CDR3 DNA (partial): TGTGCCAGCCCCGACGGGGAGGGGGATGAG. This gives the protein CASPDGEGDE. The complete CDR3 reads CASPDGEGDEQFF.

As for this clone: The CDR3 is cut off 3 residues early in the read; its end comes from the germline J gene. V is TRBV11-3 and J is TRBJ1-1; 8 bases map to TRBD1. Trimming took 5 bases from V and 1 from J; bases not matched to a gene: 3. Germline assignment: CDR1 SGHNT and CDR2 YENEEA. This CDR3 is 14 amino acids long. The CDR3 DNA, read in part, is TGTGCCAGCAGCCCTGGGACAGGGAACACTGAA. This translates into CASSPGTGNTE. The complete CDR3 sequence is CASSPGTGNTEAFF.

Points on this clone: The CDR3 extends 3 residues past the end of the read, so its final part is completed from the germline J gene. V is TRBV18 and J is TRBJ2-4, with D unclear. The CDR3 contains 14 residues. The V end lost 1 base, the J end lost 8 bases, and 12 bases lay between the germline ends. Germline CDR1 is KGHSH and CDR2 is LQKENI. The part of the CDR3 DNA that was read is TGTGCCAGCTCACCACTAAGCGAAGGCGACATT. It encodes CASSPLSEGDI. The entire CDR3 sequence reads CASSPLSEGDIQYF.

Regarding this clone: The CDR3 end falls 3 residues outside the read, so it is completed with the germline J gene. The chain joins TRBV5-1 to TRBJ1-2; 11 bases agree with TRBD1. The CDR3 runs to 15 residues. V was pared by 3 bases and J by 6 bases, with 7 bases of the junction left unmatched. From germline, CDR1 is SGHRS and CDR2 YFSETQ. The sequenced CDR3 bases are TGCGCCAGCAGCTCCCGGACAGGGGGCTTCGATGGC. Protein sequence: CASSSRTGGFDG. In full, the CDR3 reads CASSSRTGGFDGYTF.

Of note for this clone: The CDR3 extends 3 residues past the end of the read, so its final part is completed from the germline J gene. The chain has TRBV13 and TRBJ2-7, with 7 bases that match TRBD1. J was trimmed by 0 bases and V by 4 bases; bases with no gene match: 3. CDR3 length: 14 amino acids. Germline V gene data show CDR1 as PRHDT and CDR2 as FYEKMQ (reference sequence). The CDR3 reads CASSSRTGSYEQYF. The sequenced part of the CDR3 DNA is TGTGCCAGCAGCTCCCGGACAGGCTCCTACGAG.

Comments on this clone: Compared with germline, one end of the junction differs, possibly owing to a read error. The read falls 3 residues short of the CDR3 end, and the missing part is taken from the germline J gene. This sequence joins TRBV7-7 and TRBJ2-7, with D perhaps TRBD1 (5 bases). The CDR3 has 15 residues. The germline V gene encodes CDR1 SSHAT and CDR2 FNYEAQ (reference sequence). The CDR3 DNA, read in part, is TGTGCTAGCAGCATAGCAATGGGGCCCGACTACGAG. Encoded protein: CASSIAMGPDYE. The full CDR3 is CASSIAMGPDYEQYF. Based on the CDR3 plus reference TRBV7-7 and TRBJ2-7, the full variable domain is GAGVSQSPRYKVTKRGQDVTLRCDPISSHATLYWYQQALGQGPEFLTYFNYEAQPDKSGLPSDRFSAERPEGSISTLTIQRTEQRDSAMYRCASSIAMGPDYEQYFGPGTRLTVT.

With regard to this clone: The CDR3 extends 3 residues past the end of the read, so its final part is completed from the germline J gene. The chain couples TRBV19 to TRBJ2-7; maybe TRBD2 (6 bases). Trimming shortened V by 7 bases and J by 0 bases, and 16 bases separated the two germline ends. This CDR3 has 15 amino acids. Germline assignment: CDR1 LNHDA and CDR2 SQIVND (reference sequence). CDR3 protein: CASKFEEGASYEQYF. The sequenced part of the CDR3 DNA is TGTGCCAGTAAGTTTGAGGAGGGTGCCTCCTACGAG.

Comment on this clone: The read ends 3 residues shy of where the CDR3 ends; the end is completed using the germline J gene. The chain couples TRBV20-1 to TRBJ2-5; perhaps D is TRBD1 or TRBD2 (5 bases each). The germline CDR1 and CDR2 sequences are DFQATT and SNEGSKA (reference sequence). The CDR3 contains 12 residues. V was trimmed by 5 bases and J by 3 bases, leaving 10 bases between them. CDR3: CSASQGEETQYF. The CDR3 DNA, read in part, is TGCAGTGCTTCCCAGGGAGAAGAGACC.

This clone is labeled medium-sized based on frequency. The CDR3 end lies 3 residues beyond the end of the read and is filled in from the germline J gene. V is TRBV20-1 and J is TRBJ2-4; the D gene is possibly TRBD1 (6 bases). Trimming removed 7 bases from V and 2 bases from J, with 21 bases in between. This CDR3 is 16 amino acids long. From germline, CDR1 is DFQATT and CDR2 SNEGSKA (reference sequence). The CDR3 bases that were read are TGCAGTGTACTAGAGCCGGACAGACCATCCAAAAACATT. It specifies CSVLEPDRPSKNI. The whole CDR3 is CSVLEPDRPSKNIQYF.

Remarks on this clone: The read finishes 3 residues shy of the CDR3 end, and the germline J gene is used to complete it. This chain uses TRBV7-9 with TRBJ2-1; 13 bases align to TRBD2. The CDR3 is 15 amino acids. Trimming took 5 bases from V and 6 from J; bases not matched to a gene: 4. Germline V gene sequence: CDR1 SEHNR, CDR2 FQNEAQ (reference sequence). The CDR3 sequence: CASSRTSGGFNEQFF. CDR3 DNA, as far as it was read: TGTGCCAGCAGCCGGACTAGCGGGGGATTCAATGAG.

As regards this clone: Read sequence stops 3 residues before the CDR3 end, and the germline J gene provides the missing end. The V call is TRBV5-1, the J call TRBJ1-2; D uncertain. Germline V gene sequence: CDR1 SGHRS, CDR2 YFSETQ. The CDR3 is 13 residues long. The V end was cut by 2 bases, the J end by 1 base, with 6 bases between. The covered CDR3 bases are TGCGCCAGCAGCTTAAGCCTTAACTATGGC. Its protein product is CASSLSLNYG. In full, the CDR3 reads CASSLSLNYGYTF.

For this clone: The read terminates 3 residues ahead of where the CDR3 ends, so the germline J gene completes it. The chain links TRBV7-9 to TRBJ1-2, with 7 bases fitting TRBD1. CDR1 and CDR2 from the germline V gene are SEHNR and FQNEAQ (reference sequence). The CDR3 runs to 14 residues. V lost 5 bases to trimming and J lost 4 bases; unmatched junction nucleotides: 7. The CDR3 here is CASSPAQGFYGYTF. CDR3 bases read: TGTGCCAGCAGCCCGGCACAGGGGTTCTATGGC.

As concerns this clone: The CDR3 is cut off 3 residues early in the read; its end comes from the germline J gene. The chain couples TRBV19 to TRBJ2-1, with 8 bases lining up with TRBD1. The CDR3 contains 12 residues. From germline, CDR1 is LNHDA and CDR2 SQIVND (reference sequence). Trimming took 5 bases from V and 9 from J; bases not matched to a gene: 3. This CDR3 is CASSWQGAEQFF. The sequenced CDR3 bases are TGTGCCAGTAGTTGGCAGGGGGCTGAG.

Note on this clone: The read falls 3 residues short of the CDR3 end, and the missing part is taken from the germline J gene. This rearrangement joins TRBV20-1 to TRBJ1-2, with TRBD1 identical over 7 bases. The CDR3 is 15 amino acids. V lost 0 bases to trimming and J lost 6 bases; unmatched junction nucleotides: 10. From germline, CDR1 is DFQATT and CDR2 SNEGSKA (reference sequence). The CDR3 sequence is CSARDGPGQKDGYTF. CDR3 bases read: TGCAGTGCTAGAGATGGGCCGGGACAGAAAGATGGC.

Of note for this clone: The missing CDR3 end, 3 residues past where the read stops, is filled in from the germline J gene. The chain carries TRBV7-2 and TRBJ1-4, with D tentatively TRBD1 (5 bases). Germline V CDR1 and CDR2: SGHTA, FQGNSA. V was clipped by 2 bases and J by 7 bases, with 14 bases between them. The CDR3 is 15 residues long. CDR3 sequence: CASSLYSRVAEKLFF. The DNA read from the CDR3 is TGTGCCAGCAGCTTATATAGCAGGGTTGCTGAAAAA.

For this clone: Read coverage stops 3 residues before the CDR3 terminus; the germline J gene supplies the remainder. The V and J genes are TRBV20-1 and TRBJ2-1, with TRBD1 matching 8 bases. CDR1 and CDR2 from the germline V gene are DFQATT and SNEGSKA (reference sequence). The CDR3 length is 15 residues. Losses at the gene ends were 6 bases for V and 3 bases for J; bases not matched to a gene: 10. The CDR3 protein is CSAKPDRGYYNEQFF. CDR3 DNA, as far as it was read: TGCAGTGCGAAGCCTGACAGGGGCTACTACAATGAG.

About this clone itself: The read terminates 3 residues before the CDR3 end, so the remaining end is supplied by the germline J gene. This chain connects TRBV30 to TRBJ1-6; tentatively, D is TRBD1 (6 bases). From germline, CDR1 is GTSNPN and CDR2 SVGIG (reference sequence). With 8 bases removed from V and 8 bases from J, the gap between germline ends came to 16 bases. The CDR3 loop spans 13 amino acids. The sequenced CDR3 bases are TGTGCCCATCAGGGACAATTGGATTCACCC. It translates to CAHQGQLDSP. The whole CDR3 sequence reads CAHQGQLDSPLHF.

A remark on this clone: The read ends 3 residues early relative to the CDR3; the germline J gene fills the gap. The V gene is TRBV5-1, the J gene TRBJ1-6; D may be TRBD1 (6 bases). V was pared by 4 bases and J by 8 bases, with 16 bases between. This CDR3 is 15 amino acids long. Germline lookup yields CDR1 SGHRS and CDR2 YFSETQ. The sequenced CDR3 bases are TGCGCCAGCAGCCCGGGGACATCTCAAGATTCACCC. Translation: CASSPGTSQDSP. The CDR3 in full is CASSPGTSQDSPLHF.

A remark on this clone: The sequenced fragment ends 3 residues before the CDR3 boundary, so the rest is inferred from the germline J gene. V usage is TRBV4-2 and J usage is TRBJ2-3; the match to TRBD2 covers 15 bases. The J segment lost 6 bases and the V segment lost 4 bases, leaving 17 bases of the junction unmatched. Germline CDR1 LGHNA, CDR2 YNFKEQ. The CDR3 consists of 20 residues. The sequenced CDR3 bases are TGTGCCAGCAGCCCTAAAGGCGGTTGGGGACTAGCGGGAGGATCGGATACG. Its translation is CASSPKGGWGLAGGSDT. The full CDR3 sequence reads CASSPKGGWGLAGGSDTQYF.

Turning to this clone: A read error may produce the germline difference seen at one junction end. The read ends 3 residues early relative to the CDR3; the germline J gene fills the gap. This chain joins TRBV7-7 and TRBJ2-2; 7 bases line up with TRBD2. Germline V gives CDR1 SSHAT, CDR2 FNYEAQ (reference sequence). This CDR3 is 14 amino acids long. CDR3 protein: CASSPGGWTGELFF. The CDR3 DNA, read in part, is TGTGCTAGCAGCCCGGGGGGTTGGACCGGGGAG.

As for this clone: The sequenced fragment ends 3 residues before the CDR3 boundary, so the rest is inferred from the germline J gene. V and J are TRBV2 and TRBJ1-4; D unresolved. Looked up from germline, CDR1 is SNHLY and CDR2 is FYNNEI. Trimming stripped 5 bases from V and 0 bases from J, with 10 bases between. The CDR3 runs 15 residues. The CDR3 reads CASSLDSATNEKLFF. The CDR3 DNA, read in part, is TGTGCCAGCAGTTTGGACTCTGCAACTAATGAAAAA. The entire variable domain, with the rest obtained from reference TRBV2 and TRBJ1-4, is as follows: EPEVTQTPSHQVTQMGQEVILRCVPISNHLYFYWYRQILGQKVEFLVSFYNNEISEKSEIFDDQFSVERPDGSNFTLKIRSTKLEDSAMYFCASSLDSATNEKLFFGSGTQLSVL.

Of note for this clone: The sequenced fragment ends 3 residues before the CDR3 boundary, so the rest is inferred from the germline J gene. The J gene is TRBJ2-1, the V gene TRBV6-2 or TRBV6-3; D gene unclear. CDR3 length: 14 residues. V was shortened by 0 bases and J by 7 bases, with 10 bases between the two germline ends. From germline, CDR1 is MNHEY and CDR2 SVGEGT. This CDR3 is CASSYSLAGNEQFF. The part of the CDR3 DNA that was read is TGTGCCAGCAGTTACTCATTAGCCGGGAATGAG.

On this clone: The CDR3 end is not reached by the read, which stops 3 residues before it; the germline J gene fills it in. The V call is TRBV19, the J call TRBJ1-6, with D perhaps TRBD1 (6 bases). The germline CDR1 and CDR2 sequences are LNHDA and SQIVND (reference sequence). Trimming shortened V by 8 bases and J by 10 bases, and 18 bases separated the two germline ends. The CDR3 contains 14 residues. The CDR3 DNA, read in part, is TGTGCCAGTTCGGAGGGGGAAAGGATATCACCC. Translated: CASSEGERISP. The full-length CDR3 reads as CASSEGERISPLHF.

Comment on this clone: The sequence runs out 3 residues before the end of the CDR3; the remainder is reconstructed from the germline J gene. The chain recombines TRBV7-7 with TRBJ2-2, with 8 bases fitting TRBD2. The length of the CDR3 is 16 residues. From germline, CDR1 is SSHAT and CDR2 FNYEAQ (reference sequence). V was pared by 5 bases and J by 0 bases, with 5 bases of the junction left unmatched. The CDR3 DNA, read in part, is TGTGCCAGCAGCGGGGGACTAGTCGCGAACACCGGGGAG. This sequence encodes CASSGGLVANTGE. In full, the CDR3 is CASSGGLVANTGELFF. Combining the CDR3 with reference TRBV7-7 and TRBJ2-2 gives the whole variable domain GAGVSQSPRYKVTKRGQDVTLRCDPISSHATLYWYQQALGQGPEFLTYFNYEAQPDKSGLPSDRFSAERPEGSISTLTIQRTEQRDSAMYRCASSGGLVANTGELFFGEGSRLTVL.

Comments on this clone: The read finishes 3 residues shy of the CDR3 end, and the germline J gene is used to complete it. V and J are TRBV5-6 and TRBJ2-1, with 7 bases identical to TRBD1. V trimming: 6 bases; J trimming: 0 bases; junction bases outside the gene matches: 6. The CDR3 loop spans 15 amino acids. Germline CDR1 and CDR2: SGHDT and YYEEEE. CDR3 residues: CASILQGSSYNEQFF. The DNA read from the CDR3 is TGTGCCAGCATATTACAGGGGAGCTCCTACAATGAG. Supplemented by reference TRBV5-6 and TRBJ2-1, the full variable domain reads DAGVTQSPTHLIKTRGQQVTLRCSPKSGHDTVSWYQQALGQGPQFIFQYYEEEERQRGNFPDRFSGHQFPNYSSELNVNALLLGDSALYLCASILQGSSYNEQFFGPGTRLTVL.

As regards this clone: The observed sequence ends 3 residues before the CDR3 terminus, with the missing tail filled in from the germline J gene. V usage is TRBV2 and J usage is TRBJ2-1; 9 bases are shared with TRBD2. With 2 bases clipped from V and 7 bases from J, the junction kept 6 bases outside the gene matches. Per germline, CDR1 SNHLY and CDR2 FYNNEI. The CDR3 has 15 residues. The chain's CDR3 is CASSERTSELNEQFF. CDR3 DNA, as far as it was read: TGTGCCAGCAGTGAACGGACTAGCGAATTAAATGAG.

Comment on this clone: Read sequence stops 3 residues before the CDR3 end, and the germline J gene provides the missing end. The V and J genes are TRBV23-1 and TRBJ2-5, with TRBD1 identical over 7 bases. TRBV23-1 is filed as an ORF, its function uncertain. This CDR3 spans 16 amino acids. Trimming cost V 8 bases and J 5 bases; bases outside gene matches: 17. The DNA read from the CDR3 is TGCGCCAGCGCCGGCGAGGACAGGAGCGCTAAGGAGACC. It specifies CASAGEDRSAKET. The CDR3 as a whole reads CASAGEDRSAKETQYF.